These 10 T cell receptor beta chains originate from one sample sequenced in a study of cytomegalovirus exposure and HLA in healthy donors. Amplification used 60 Vbeta primers and 13 Jbeta primers. Data came from immunoSEQ multiplex PCR; TCRdb stores just in-frame clones and leaves some out. The sample includes over 120,000 clones, approximately 80% of them seen just once. The sequenced material came from PBMCs. Receptors were obtained from a man aged 45 to 65 in good health and CMV-seronegative.

This rearrangement joins TRBV15 to TRBJ1-5; D ambiguous. CDR3 size: 14 residues. Trimming removed 0 bases from V and 7 bases from J, with 10 bases in between. The germline gives CDR1 LNHNV, CDR2 YYDKDF (reference sequence). CDR3 DNA sequence: TGTGCCACCAGCAGAGATTCGGGTCTGCAGCCCCAGCATTTT. It translates to CATSRDSGLQPQHF. Variable domain in full (rest from reference TRBV15 and TRBJ1-5): DAMVIQNPRYQVTQFGKPVTLSCSQTLNHNVMYWYQQKSSQAPKLLFHYYDKDFNNEADTPDNFQSRRPNTSFCFLDIRSPGLGDTAMYLCATSRDSGLQPQHFGDGTRLSIL.

The rearrangement uses TRBV10-3 and TRBJ2-3; D perhaps matches TRBD2 (6 bases). Germline CDR1 is ENHRY and CDR2 is SYGVKD. V dropped 1 base and J dropped 2 bases, with 13 bases sitting between them. The CDR3 contains 16 residues. CDR3 nucleotide sequence: TGTGCCATCAGTGAGTTTGGTAGCGGCGACACAGATACGCAGTATTTT. It specifies CAISEFGSGDTDTQYF.

This clone came up a few times. The chain has TRBV6-5 and TRBJ1-4; no firm D call. CDR1 and CDR2 from the germline V gene are MNHEY and SVGAGI. This CDR3 spans 15 amino acids. V lost 1 base and J 7 bases, leaving 13 bases between the germline ends. The CDR3 region has the DNA TGTGCCAGCAGTTACTTTAGGGAGGGCCGTGAAAAACTGTTTTTT. Amino acid sequence: CASSYFREGREKLFF.

The chain is built from TRBV7-9 and TRBJ2-5; 8 bases are shared with TRBD2. V was pared by 5 bases and J by 4 bases, with 15 bases of the junction left unmatched. There are 17 residues in the CDR3. Looked up from germline, CDR1 is SEHNR and CDR2 is FQNEAQ (reference sequence). In DNA form, the CDR3 reads TGTGCCAGCAGCACCTTGCGAGCGAGCGGGAGCGGAGAGACCCAGTACTTC. This encodes CASSTLRASGSGETQYF.

The chain links TRBV7-2 to TRBJ2-1; perhaps TRBD1 as D (6 bases). CDR1 and CDR2 (germline): SGHTA, FQGNSA. With 1 base removed from V and 15 bases from J, the gap between germline ends came to 13 bases. CDR3 length: 12 amino acids. The CDR3 loop reads CASSLELGQRFF. The CDR3 DNA is TGTGCCAGCAGCTTAGAGTTAGGACAGAGGTTCTTC.

This clone appeared a few times. The chain employs TRBV9 and TRBJ2-7; 8 positions match TRBD2. V lost 0 bases, J lost 5 bases, and 7 bases stayed unmatched. In germline, CDR1 is SGDLS, CDR2 YYNGEE. The CDR3 is made up of 15 amino acids. The CDR3 region is CASSVAGGGTDEQYF. CDR3 nucleotide sequence: TGTGCCAGCAGCGTAGCGGGCGGGGGGACCGACGAGCAGTACTTC.

J is TRBJ2-7 and V is TRBV20-1, with TRBD1 as a possible D gene (5 bases). This CDR3 spans 10 amino acids. Germline V gene sequence: CDR1 DFQATT, CDR2 SNEGSKA (reference sequence). V lost 3 bases, J lost 7 bases, and 7 bases lay in between. Written as DNA, the CDR3 is TGCAGTGCTAGTCGGACAGAGCAGTACTTC. Translating it yields CSASRTEQYF.

This clone was found a few times. V and J are TRBV4-1 and TRBJ1-2, with D unclear. This CDR3 contains 14 residues. V lost 2 bases to trimming and J lost 0 bases, with 7 bases between them. CDR1 and CDR2 from the germline V gene are MGHRA and YSYEKL. CDR3 sequence reads: CASSQMTANYGYTF. The CDR3 DNA follows: TGCGCCAGCAGCCAAATGACTGCTAACTATGGCTACACCTTC.

The CDR3 is CASSFSLAKNIQYF. CDR3 coding DNA: TGTGCCAGCAGCTTCTCTCTAGCCAAAAACATTCAGTACTTC. The rearrangement joins TRBV7-2 to TRBJ2-4; D ambiguous. Germline CDR1 is SGHTA and CDR2 is FQGNSA. This CDR3 is 14 amino acids long. V was pared by 3 bases and J by 0 bases, with 6 bases between. The complete variable domain, with remaining parts taken from reference TRBV7-2 and TRBJ2-4, reads GAGVSQSPSNKVTEKGKDVELRCDPISGHTALYWYRQSLGQGLEFLIYFQGNSAPDKSGLPSDRFSAERTGGSVSTLTIQRTQQEDSAVYLCASSFSLAKNIQYFGAGTRLSVL.

This clone turned up a few times. The CDR3 is CASSEGGQLNQPQHF. The CDR3 coding sequence is TGCGCCAGCAGTGAAGGGGGACAGCTCAATCAGCCCCAGCATTTT. This chain links TRBV10-2 with TRBJ1-5, with 7 bases that match TRBD1. V gave up 3 bases and J gave up 3 bases; unmatched junction bases: 5. This CDR3 has 15 residues. Germline V gene lookup returns CDR1 WSHSY and CDR2 SAAADI.